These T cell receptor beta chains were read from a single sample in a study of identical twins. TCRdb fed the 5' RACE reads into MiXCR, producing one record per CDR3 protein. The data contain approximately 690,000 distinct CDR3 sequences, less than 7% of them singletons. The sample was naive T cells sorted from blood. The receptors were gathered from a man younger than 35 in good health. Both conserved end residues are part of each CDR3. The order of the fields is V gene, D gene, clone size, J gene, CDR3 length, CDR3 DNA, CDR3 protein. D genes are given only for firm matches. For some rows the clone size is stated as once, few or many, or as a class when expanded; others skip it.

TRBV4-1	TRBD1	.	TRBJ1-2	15	TGCGCCAGCAGCCAAGAGAATGACAGGGGGCTTGGCTACACCTTC	CASSQENDRGLGYTF
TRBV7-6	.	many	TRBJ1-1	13	TGTGCCAGCAGCTTAGCCCCCCTCGGGGAAGCTTTCTTT	CASSLAPLGEAFF
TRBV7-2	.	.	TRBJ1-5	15	TGTGCCAGCAGCTTAGATGGTAGGGGTGGGCAGCCCCAGCATTTT	CASSLDGRGGQPQHF
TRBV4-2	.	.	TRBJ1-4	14	TGTGCCAGCAGCCAAGAAGAGAGGGGTGAAAAACTGTTTTTT	CASSQEERGEKLFF
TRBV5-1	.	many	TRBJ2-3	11	TGCGCCAGCATGTGGTCAGATACGCAGTATTTT	CASMWSDTQYF
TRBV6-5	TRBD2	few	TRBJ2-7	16	TGTGCCAGCAGTTGGACTAGCGGGAGGGCTGGCTACGAGCAGTACTTC	CASSWTSGRAGYEQYF
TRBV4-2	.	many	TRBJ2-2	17	TGTGCCAGCAGCCAAAGTAAGGGTGGAGGGGACACCGGGGAGCTGTTTTTT	CASSQSKGGGDTGELFF
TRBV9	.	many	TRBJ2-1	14	TGTGCCAGCAGCCCACGTAGCTTTAACAATGAGCAGTTCTTC	CASSPRSFNNEQFF
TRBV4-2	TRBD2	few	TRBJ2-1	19	TGTGCCAGCAGCCAAGATTCAGTCCTAGGGGACTATCCATACAATGAGCAGTTCTTC	CASSQDSVLGDYPYNEQFF
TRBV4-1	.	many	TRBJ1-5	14	TGCGCCAGCAGCCATCGGTTCAAGGGGCAGCCCCAGCATTTT	CASSHRFKGQPQHF
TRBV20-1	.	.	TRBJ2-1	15	TGCAGTGCTAGAGGGGGACACAGCTCCTACAATGAGCAGTTCTTC	CSARGGHSSYNEQFF
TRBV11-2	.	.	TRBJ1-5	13	TGTGCCAGCAGCTCGGACCGTTATCAGCCCCAGCATTTT	CASSSDRYQPQHF
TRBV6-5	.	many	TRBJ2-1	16	TGTGCCAGCAGTTACTCCGGGCAGGCCTCCTACAATGAGCAGTTCTTC	CASSYSGQASYNEQFF
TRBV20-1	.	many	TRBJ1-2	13	TGCAGTGCCATCCGCTTATCTAACTATGGCTACACCTTC	CSAIRLSNYGYTF
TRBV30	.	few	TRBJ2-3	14	TGTGCCTGGAGCCCTGCCCAGGGCCCAGATACGCAGTATTTT	CAWSPAQGPDTQYF
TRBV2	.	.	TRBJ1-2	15	TGTGCCAGCAGCTCCGGGACCGTAATCGGGAATGGCTACACCTTC	CASSSGTVIGNGYTF
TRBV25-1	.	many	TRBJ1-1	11	TGTGCCAGCAGTGAATTGAGTGAAGCTTTCTTT	CASSELSEAFF